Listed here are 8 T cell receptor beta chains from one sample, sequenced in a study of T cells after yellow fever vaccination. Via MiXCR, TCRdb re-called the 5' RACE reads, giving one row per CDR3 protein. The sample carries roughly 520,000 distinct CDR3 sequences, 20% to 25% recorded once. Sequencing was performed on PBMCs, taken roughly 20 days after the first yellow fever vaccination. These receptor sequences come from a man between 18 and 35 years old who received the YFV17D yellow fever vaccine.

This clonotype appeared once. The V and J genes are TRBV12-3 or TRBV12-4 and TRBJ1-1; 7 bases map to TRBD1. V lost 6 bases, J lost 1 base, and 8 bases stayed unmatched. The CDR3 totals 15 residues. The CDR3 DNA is TGTGCCAGCAGCTTTGGGGGACAGTGGAACACTGAAGCTTTCTTT. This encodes CASSFGGQWNTEAFF.

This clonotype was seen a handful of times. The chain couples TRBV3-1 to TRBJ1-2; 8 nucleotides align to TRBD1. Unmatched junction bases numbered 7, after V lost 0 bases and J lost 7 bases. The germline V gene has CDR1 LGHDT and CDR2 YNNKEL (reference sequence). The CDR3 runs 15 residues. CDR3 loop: CASSQDWQGAVGYTF. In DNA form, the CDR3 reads TGTGCCAGCAGCCAAGATTGGCAGGGGGCGGTTGGCTACACCTTC.

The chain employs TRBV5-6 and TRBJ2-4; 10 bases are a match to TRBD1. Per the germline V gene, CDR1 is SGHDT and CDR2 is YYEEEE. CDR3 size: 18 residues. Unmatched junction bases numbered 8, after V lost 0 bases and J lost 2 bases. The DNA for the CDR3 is TGTGCCAGCAGCTTGGCCGTCGGGACAGGGGTGTCCAAAAACATTCAGTACTTC. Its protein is CASSLAVGTGVSKNIQYF.

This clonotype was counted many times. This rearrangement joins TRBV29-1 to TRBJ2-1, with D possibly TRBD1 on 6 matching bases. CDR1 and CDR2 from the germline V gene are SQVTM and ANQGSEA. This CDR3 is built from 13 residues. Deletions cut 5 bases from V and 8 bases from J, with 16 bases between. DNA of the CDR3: TGCAGCGTTTGGGGCCTCAGGGGTGATGAGCAGTTCTTC. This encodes CSVWGLRGDEQFF.

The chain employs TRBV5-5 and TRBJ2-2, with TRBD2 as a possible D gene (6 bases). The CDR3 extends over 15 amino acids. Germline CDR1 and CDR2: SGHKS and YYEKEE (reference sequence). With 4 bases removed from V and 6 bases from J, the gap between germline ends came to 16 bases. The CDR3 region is CASSLGLSTAGELFF. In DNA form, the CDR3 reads TGTGCCAGCAGCCTCGGACTATCAACGGCCGGGGAGCTGTTTTTT.

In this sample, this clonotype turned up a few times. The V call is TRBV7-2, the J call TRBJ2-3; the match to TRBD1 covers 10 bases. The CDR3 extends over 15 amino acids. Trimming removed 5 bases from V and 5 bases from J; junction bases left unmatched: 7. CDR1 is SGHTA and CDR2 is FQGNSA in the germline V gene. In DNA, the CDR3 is TGTGCCAGCAGCCCGGACAGGGGGAGGGTAGATACGCAGTATTTT. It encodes CASSPDRGRVDTQYF.

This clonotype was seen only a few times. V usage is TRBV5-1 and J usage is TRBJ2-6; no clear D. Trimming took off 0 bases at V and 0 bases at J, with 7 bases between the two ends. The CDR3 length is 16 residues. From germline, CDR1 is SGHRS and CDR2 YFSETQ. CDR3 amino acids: CASSLGLASGANVLTF. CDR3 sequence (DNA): TGCGCCAGCAGCTTGGGACTTGCCTCTGGGGCCAACGTCCTGACTTTC.

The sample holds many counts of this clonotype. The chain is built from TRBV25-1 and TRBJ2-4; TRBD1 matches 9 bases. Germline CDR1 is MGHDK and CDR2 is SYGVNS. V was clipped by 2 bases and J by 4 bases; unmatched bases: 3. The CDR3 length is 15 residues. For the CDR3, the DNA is TGTGCCAGCAGTGAAGCCGGGACAGGGAAAAACATTCAGTACTTC. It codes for CASSEAGTGKNIQYF.